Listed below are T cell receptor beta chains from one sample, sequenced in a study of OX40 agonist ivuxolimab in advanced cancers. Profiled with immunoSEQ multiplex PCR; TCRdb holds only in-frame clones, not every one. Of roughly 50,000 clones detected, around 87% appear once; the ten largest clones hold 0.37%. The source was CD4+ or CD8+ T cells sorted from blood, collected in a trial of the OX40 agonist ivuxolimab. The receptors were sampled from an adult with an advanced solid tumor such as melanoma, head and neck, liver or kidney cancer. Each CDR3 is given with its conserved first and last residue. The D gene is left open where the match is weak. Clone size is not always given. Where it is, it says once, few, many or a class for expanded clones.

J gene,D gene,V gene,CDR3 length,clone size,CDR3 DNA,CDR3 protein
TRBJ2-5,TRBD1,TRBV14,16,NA,TGTGCCAGCAGCCAGAGGGACAGGGGTACGCAAGAGACCCAGTACTTC,CASSQRDRGTQETQYF
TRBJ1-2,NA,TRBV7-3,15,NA,TGTGCCAGCAGCTTATCAGCCGCCAGGGTGGGTGGCTACACCTTC,CASSLSAARVGGYTF
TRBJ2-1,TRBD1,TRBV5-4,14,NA,TGTGCCAGCAGCCCGTGGACAGGGGGCAATGAGCAGTTCTTC,CASSPWTGGNEQFF
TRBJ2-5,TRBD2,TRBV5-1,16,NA,TGCGCCAGCAGCTTGGCCACTAGCGGGATCCAAGAGACCCAGTACTTC,CASSLATSGIQETQYF
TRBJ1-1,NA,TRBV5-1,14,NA,TGCGCCAGCAGCTTGGTCGCTCAGGGCCCTGAAGCTTTCTTT,CASSLVAQGPEAFF
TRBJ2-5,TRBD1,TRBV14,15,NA,TGTGCCAGCAGCCGCATAAGGACAGGGTCGGAGACCCAGTACTTC,CASSRIRTGSETQYF
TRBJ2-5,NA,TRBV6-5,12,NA,TGTGCCAGCGGACAAACAGGGTCCACCCAGTACTTC,CASGQTGSTQYF
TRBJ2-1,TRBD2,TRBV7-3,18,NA,TGTGCCAGCAGCTTAACCTCAGGACTAGCGGGGTTATATAATGAGCAGTTCTTC,CASSLTSGLAGLYNEQFF
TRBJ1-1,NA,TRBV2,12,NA,TGTGCCAGCAGTGTGCAGGGGTTTGAAGCTTTCTTT,CASSVQGFEAFF
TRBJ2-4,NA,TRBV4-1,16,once,TGCGCCAGCAGCGGCCCTTGGGGGTTAGCCAAAAACATTCAGTACTTC,CASSGPWGLAKNIQYF
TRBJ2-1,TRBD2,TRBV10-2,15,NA,TGCGCCAGCAGTTCCGGGACTAGTGAACCCAATGAGCAGTTCTTC,CASSSGTSEPNEQFF
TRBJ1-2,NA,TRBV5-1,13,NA,TGCGCCAGCAGCTTTCACACGGAGGATGGCTACACCTTC,CASSFHTEDGYTF
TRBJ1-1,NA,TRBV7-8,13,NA,TGTGCCAGCAGCTTAGGTTATGACACTGAAGCTTTCTTT,CASSLGYDTEAFF
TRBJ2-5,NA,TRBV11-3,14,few,TGTGCCAGCAGCTTAAGTTTTGGTTCAGAGACCCAGTACTTC,CASSLSFGSETQYF
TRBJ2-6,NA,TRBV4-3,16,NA,TGCGCCAGCAGCCGGACTTTCAACTCTGGGGCCAACGTCCTGACTTTC,CASSRTFNSGANVLTF
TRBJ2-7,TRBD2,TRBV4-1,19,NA,TGCGCCAGCAGCCCCAGGGCCCTGCTAGCGGGCCCCTTAACCTACGAGCAGTACTTC,CASSPRALLAGPLTYEQYF
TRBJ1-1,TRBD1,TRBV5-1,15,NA,TGCGCCAGCAGCCCCACAGGGGTTTGGAACACTGAAGCTTTCTTT,CASSPTGVWNTEAFF
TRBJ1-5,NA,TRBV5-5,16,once,TGTGCCAGCAGCTTGGATCGGGGGCTACGGAATCAGCCCCAGCATTTT,CASSLDRGLRNQPQHF
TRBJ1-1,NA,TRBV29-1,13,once,TGCAGCGCTGTCAGTGTTTTGAACACTGAAGCTTTCTTT,CSAVSVLNTEAFF
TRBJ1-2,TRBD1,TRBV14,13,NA,TGTGCCAGCAGCCAAGAAGGGGGCAGAGGCTACACCTTC,CASSQEGGRGYTF